The T cell receptor (beta chain) under discussion was sequenced for a study of T cells in Graves' hyperthyroidism and ophthalmopathy. Whole-study findings and limits: Blood also contained most expanded thyroid clonotypes above 0.001. Ophthalmopathy, as predicted by the model, came a median approximately 6.5 months after the prediction.

The CDR3 regions of TCR beta were amplified from RNA transcripts. With the HTBI primer set, the TCR CDR3 went through a first round of RT-PCR. TCRdb fed the multiplex PCR reads into MiXCR, producing one record per CDR3 protein. This table has some 580,000 distinct CDR3 sequences, about a sixth appearing once. As regards this clonotype: Its antigen is as yet unknown.

Uncontrolled infections, other autoimmune diseases, pregnancy or lactation led to exclusion of patients. From germline, CDR1 is SGDLS and CDR2 YYNGEE. The CDR3 loop spans 15 amino acids. V was pared by 5 bases and J by 7 bases, with 13 bases of the junction left unmatched. Sequencing was done on a sample of blood. This clonotype was obtained from a woman aged 40 to 49 with Graves' ophthalmopathy. This rearrangement joins TRBV9 to TRBJ2-7; 9 positions match TRBD1. CDR3 residues: CASRAGSGTGWEQYF. The CDR3, as DNA: TGTGCCAGCAGAGCCGGATCCGGGACAGGGTGGGAGCAGTACTTC.